This T cell receptor (beta chain) is drawn from a study of blood T cell repertoires in COVID-19. Generated by immunoSEQ multiplex PCR, the TCRdb table keeps only in-frame clones and is missing some. The profile shows 80,000 or so clones, roughly 91% of them singletons. The receptor was derived from a woman in her forties or fifties in a cohort sampled during active COVID-19. The source material was peripheral blood.

The CDR3 here is CASLRQGRTEAFF. The CDR3 coding sequence is TGTGCCAGCCTTCGACAGGGTAGGACTGAAGCTTTCTTT. The V call is TRBV18, the J call TRBJ1-1; 7 nucleotides line up with TRBD1. V lost 8 bases to trimming and J lost 5 bases; unmatched junction nucleotides: 8. The CDR3 spans 13 residues. CDR1 is KGHSH, CDR2 LQKENI, per germline.